The sequence of this TCR beta chain was determined in a study of T cells in Graves' hyperthyroidism and ophthalmopathy (dated by TCRdb to the late 2010s). Describing the broader study: Peripheral blood was collected at initial diagnosis, before any treatment. According to the paper, TCR Vbeta CDR3 sequencing was carried out on about 140 peripheral blood samples, which came from approximately 43 ophthalmopathy, under 80 hyperthyroidism and roughly 17 progressor patients. Whether ophthalmopathy could be predicted prospectively was tested in an independent validation cohort made up of under 20 hyperthyroidism patients plus 17 patients who later progressed to ophthalmopathy. The roughly 99 discovery patients were divided at random into training and test sets in a 7:3 ratio. Once sampling was done, hyperthyroidism patients were given methimazole at a starting dose of 30 mg daily, whereas ophthalmopathy patients were given high-dose intravenous methylprednisolone. TCR V-J signatures able to tell the groups apart were searched for in a discovery cohort of 90 to 100 patients, of whom fewer than 45 had Graves' ophthalmopathy and roughly 59 had stable Graves' hyperthyroidism. In several Graves' hyperthyroidism patients, the study also compared T-cell repertoires from thyroid tissue with T-cell repertoires from blood. What the study reported, not specific to this receptor: No statistical method was used to set the sample size in advance, and investigators knew the group allocation. Blood samples also contained most of the expanded thyroid clonotypes (frequency above 0.001), which suggests that blood repertoires may reflect thyroid immune responses. A 13 V-J signature model separated ophthalmopathy from stable hyperthyroidism, with roughly 88% sensitivity and roughly 84% specificity in cross-validation and 80%/75% in testing. In validation, progression to ophthalmopathy was predicted by the model with 70.59% sensitivity and 72.22% specificity, a median of about 6 months before onset.

The germline V gene encodes CDR1 SGHTA and CDR2 FQGTGA. Reading from cysteine to phenylalanine, the CDR3 counts 18 amino acids. Only the CDR3 region is kept as DNA, spanning 54 bases read in frame from base 1. The junction carries 20 bases between V and J, which are trimmed by 2 bases and 0 bases respectively. Graves' hyperthyroidism was defined as stable when no progression to ophthalmopathy occurred over 18 months of follow-up. Hyperthyroidism patients were newly diagnosed, had a disease duration of under 2 months, and were aged 18 to 65 years. Any patient with an uncontrolled infection, another autoimmune disease, pregnancy or lactation was excluded. Diagnoses relied on clinical symptoms, serum thyroxine and TRAb, thyroid ultrasound and orbital computed tomography. PBMCs were separated from roughly 10 ml of fresh peripheral blood using Ficoll-Paque density gradient centrifugation. Trizol reagent was used to extract total RNA, and RNA quality was then checked on an Agilent 2100 Bioanalyzer.

The TCR beta CDR3 regions were amplified from RNA transcripts. A first-round RT-PCR of the TCR CDR3 used the HTBI primer set with the Qiagen OneStep RT-PCR kit. A second multiplex PCR round built the libraries, followed by size selection and purification. Libraries were sequenced paired-end with 100 bp reads on an Illumina HiSeq2000. The paper's processing steps were these. Raw data were processed with SOAPnuke, discarding reads with adapters, uncalled bases, mean Phred below 15, or no exact constant-primer or identifier match. High-quality paired reads were merged with COPE v1.2.5, and unique nucleotide sequences were defined as clonotypes. Clonotypes were aligned to IMGT TRBV, TRBD and TRBJ reference segments using MiTCR v1.1. Analysis was restricted to V-J combinations with a frequency above 0.0001, which covered over 98% of repertoires. The TCS score was defined as F50 (clonal expansion) divided by E x V (chaos), with BLOSUM62-based TCRdist calculated between CDR3 peptides within each V-J. Welch's t-statistics and random forest reduced roughly 500 V-J features to 10 to 15, which were used in a naive Bayes classifier (R e1071). Using fastp trimming at Q25 and MiXCR clonotype assembly, TCRdb reanalyzed the public sequencing data and kept in-frame beta chains. Every CDR3 protein is listed once, alongside the most common genes and DNA of its rows. None of the V and J calls come from the authors' own analysis; TCRdb made them. In this sample the table shows about 720,000 distinct CDR3 sequences, about a sixth of which occur a single time. Clones ranked in the top ten supply approximately 8.4% of the sample.

Regarding this clonotype: Its recognized antigen is unknown. No clone much larger than this one lies a single base away; base qualities are absent.

The receptor was isolated from a man aged 18 to 30 with Graves' hyperthyroidism. Source material: blood. The receptor chain draws on TRBV7-3 and TRBJ2-7; TRBD2 is a possible D gene, resting on 6 matching bases. The sequence in DNA is TGTGCCAGCAGCTTACCCCATCTTCGCTTGACTAGCTCCTACGAGCAGTACTTC. The translation is CASSLPHLRLTSSYEQYF.